The clone carrying this TCR beta chain was counted only a few times. Its specificity is unknown. These data belong to a study of cytotoxic CD8 clonotypes in ibrutinib-treated CLL. Whole-study findings and limits: Once treatment began, public clonotypes, which were uncommon, contracted or stayed stable.

Researchers set a sequencing depth target of 1 in 200,000 to 1 in 1 million T cells. The assay was immunoSEQ multiplex PCR, and TCRdb's table has in-frame clones only and misses some. The sample includes over 65,000 clones, 68% of them seen just once. CDR1 is SSHAT, CDR2 FNYEAQ, per germline (reference sequence). The CDR3 is made up of 15 amino acids. Losses at the gene ends were 3 bases for V and 4 bases for J; bases not matched to a gene: 8. This clonotype originated in a human donor with chronic lymphocytic leukemia. Sequencing used PBMCs, obtained after 12 months of ibrutinib treatment. This chain uses TRBV7-7 with TRBJ2-5, with TRBD1 matching 7 bases. CDR3 nucleotide sequence: TGTGCCAGCAGCTTGACAGGGTCAGGAGGAGAGACCCAGTACTTC. Its translation is CASSLTGSGGETQYF.